This T cell receptor beta chain was captured by sequencing in a study of technical replicates of blood from several donors. Germline CDR1 and CDR2: SNHLY and FYNNEI. The J segment lost 3 bases and the V segment lost 5 bases, leaving 10 bases of the junction unmatched. CDR3 length: 16 amino acids. Profiling relied on immunoSEQ multiplex PCR, and the TCRdb table lists in-frame clones only, not all of them. The profile shows over 80,000 clones, roughly 95% of them singletons. V usage is TRBV2 and J usage is TRBJ1-5; 7 nucleotides align to TRBD1. This receptor was taken from a human donor in good health. Sequenced sample: T cells isolated from PBMCs. The CDR3 region is CASSTPTGRLNQPQHF. CDR3 nucleotides: TGTGCCAGCAGTACTCCGACAGGGAGACTCAATCAGCCCCAGCATTTT.